One sample yielded the 24 T cell receptor beta chains listed below, sequenced in a study of cytomegalovirus exposure and HLA in healthy donors. Use of 60 Vbeta and 13 Jbeta primers characterized the PCR. Here immunoSEQ multiplex PCR was the method, and the copy in TCRdb shows in-frame clones only, minus some. Among approximately 69,000 clones listed, around 64% were seen once. Specimen: PBMCs. The receptors come from a man aged 40-55 years in good health and CMV-seropositive.

V and J are TRBV5-4 and TRBJ2-2, with TRBD2 matching 7 bases. Germline V gene lookup returns CDR1 SGHNT and CDR2 YYREEE (reference sequence). Unmatched junction bases numbered 4, after V lost 0 bases and J lost 5 bases. The CDR3 totals 15 residues. DNA of the CDR3: TGTGCCAGCAGCTTGGAAGGACTAGTAACCGGGGAGCTGTTTTTT. It translates to CASSLEGLVTGELFF.

The chain combines TRBV6-5 with TRBJ2-7; the match to TRBD2 covers 7 bases. This CDR3 is 12 amino acids long. Germline V gives CDR1 MNHEY, CDR2 SVGAGI. V dropped 6 bases and J dropped 3; count of bases not matched to a gene: 2. The CDR3 reads CASRGGIYEQYF. The CDR3 DNA is TGTGCCAGCAGGGGGGGGATCTACGAGCAGTACTTC.

The rearrangement joins TRBV29-1 to TRBJ1-2; D might be TRBD1 (6 bases). Looked up from germline, CDR1 is SQVTM and CDR2 is ANQGSEA. The CDR3 consists of 13 residues. Trimming stripped 6 bases from V and 1 base from J, with 12 bases between. CDR3 sequence reads: CSVYRDYNYGYTF. CDR3 coding DNA: TGCAGCGTCTACAGGGATTATAACTATGGCTACACCTTC.

The chain is built from TRBV5-1 and TRBJ1-2, with 10 bases lining up with TRBD1. This CDR3 is 17 amino acids long. Germline trimming cut 0 bases from V and 7 bases from J; bases unmatched to any gene: 12. The germline gives CDR1 SGHRS, CDR2 YFSETQ. The CDR3 DNA is TGCGCCAGCAGCTTGGTACCCTCTGGACAGGGGGACAGTGGCTACACCTTC. It codes for CASSLVPSGQGDSGYTF. The whole variable domain, remainder taken from reference TRBV5-1 and TRBJ1-2, is KAGVTQTPRYLIKTRGQQVTLSCSPISGHRSVSWYQQTPGQGLQFLFEYFSETQRNKGNFPGRFSGRQFSNSRSEMNVSTLELGDSALYLCASSLVPSGQGDSGYTFGSGTRLTVV.

The chain uses TRBV6-5 and TRBJ1-1; 12 bases align to TRBD1. This CDR3 is built from 13 residues. The junction had 9 bases not matched to a gene; V was cut back by 11 bases and J by 8 bases. From germline, CDR1 is MNHEY and CDR2 SVGAGI. The CDR3 is CAAGGQGAAEAFF. The DNA of the CDR3 is TGTGCCGCTGGGGGACAGGGGGCCGCGGAAGCTTTCTTT.

The chain is built from TRBV28 and TRBJ2-5; 8 bases map to TRBD2. With the DNA end fitting TRBJ2-7 better, the J assignment may be wrong. The germline V gene encodes CDR1 MDHEN and CDR2 SYDVKM. The CDR3 totals 13 residues. CDR3 in amino acids: CASSAGTSYEQYF. The CDR3 DNA reads TGTGCCAGCAGTGCCGGGACTAGCTACGAGCAGTACTTC.

The rearrangement joins TRBV29-1 to TRBJ2-2, with TRBD2 matching over 9 bases. The CDR3 runs 16 residues. Losses at the gene ends were 1 base for V and 4 bases for J; bases not matched to a gene: 7. The germline V gene encodes CDR1 SQVTM and CDR2 ANQGSEA. The CDR3 sequence is CSVEGASGALTGELFF. The CDR3 DNA follows: TGCAGCGTTGAAGGGGCTAGCGGGGCTCTCACCGGGGAGCTGTTTTTT.

The chain combines TRBV5-1 with TRBJ1-4, with D perhaps TRBD1 (6 bases). Germline-derived CDR1 and CDR2 are SGHRS and YFSETQ. The V end lost 0 bases, the J end lost 7 bases, and 13 bases lay between the germline ends. The CDR3 extends over 15 amino acids. In nucleotides, the CDR3 is TGCGCCAGCAGCTTGGGACGCAGGGGTGGTGAAAAACTGTTTTTT. Translated, it gives CASSLGRRGGEKLFF.

The V and J genes are TRBV2 and TRBJ2-1, with D perhaps TRBD1 (6 bases). From germline, CDR1 is SNHLY and CDR2 FYNNEI. The CDR3 totals 13 residues. Trimming cost V 6 bases and J 9 bases, with 15 bases left between them. CDR3 coding DNA: TGTGCCAGCAGGTCTACAGGGTTGGGTGAGCAGTTCTTC. It is translated as CASRSTGLGEQFF.

A word on this clone: This sample also contains other DNA sequences that code for the same CDR3. This chain connects TRBV9 to TRBJ2-7, with 9 nucleotides matching TRBD2. The germline gives CDR1 SGDLS, CDR2 YYNGEE. V lost 0 bases to trimming and J lost 2 bases; unmatched junction nucleotides: 3. This CDR3 comprises 15 residues. CDR3 DNA: TGTGCCAGCAGCGTAGAGGCTAGCGGGGCCTACGAGCAGTACTTC. The encoded protein is CASSVEASGAYEQYF.

The V gene is TRBV25-1, the J gene TRBJ1-6, with TRBD1 matching over 9 bases. The trim removed 0 bases at V and 9 bases at J, leaving 3 bases unmatched. Germline-derived CDR1 and CDR2 are MGHDK and SYGVNS. The CDR3 totals 15 residues. CDR3 DNA: TGTGCCAGCAGTGAATACGGACAGGGGAGTTCACCCCTCCACTTT. Translation: CASSEYGQGSSPLHF.

The chain uses TRBV2 and TRBJ2-5; possible D gene TRBD2, 5 bases. The V end was cut by 6 bases, the J end by 5 bases, with 13 bases between. Germline values: CDR1 SNHLY, CDR2 FYNNEI. The CDR3 loop spans 13 amino acids. CDR3 in DNA: TGTGCCAGCAGACTAGTCGTGGTTGAGACCCAGTACTTC. This translates into CASRLVVVETQYF.

The rearrangement uses TRBV6-5 and TRBJ1-6, with 7 bases aligning to TRBD1. The germline CDR1 and CDR2 sequences are MNHEY and SVGAGI. With V trimmed by 0 bases and J by 6 bases, 2 bases remained unmatched. This CDR3 region has 15 residues. The CDR3 region has the DNA TGTGCCAGCAGTTACTCTGACAGGGCTAATTCACCCCTCCACTTT. Its protein product is CASSYSDRANSPLHF.

This rearrangement joins TRBV30 to TRBJ1-6; 8 bases are a match to TRBD1. The junction had 6 bases not matched to a gene; V was cut back by 5 bases and J by 0 bases. This CDR3 has 16 amino acids. Germline V gives CDR1 GTSNPN, CDR2 SVGIG (reference sequence). CDR3 amino acids: CAWGQGQSSYNSPLHF. In DNA, the CDR3 is TGTGCCTGGGGACAGGGCCAGAGCTCCTATAATTCACCCCTCCACTTT.

This chain uses TRBV4-2 with TRBJ2-3; TRBD1 is a possible D gene (6 bases). The V gene's germline CDR1 is LGHNA and CDR2 YNFKEQ. The ends were cut back, 2 bases at V and 4 bases at J, with 10 bases in the middle. This CDR3 region has 14 residues. In nucleotides, the CDR3 is TGTGCCAGCAGCCAACTTACAGGGTCAGATACGCAGTATTTT. It yields the protein CASSQLTGSDTQYF.

A word on this clone: A junction end diverges from the germline sequence, so it may reflect a read error. Other DNA sequences from this sample encode an identical CDR3 as well. The rearrangement joins TRBV30 to TRBJ1-6; possible D gene TRBD1, 5 bases. The CDR3 sequence is 16 residues long. CDR1 and CDR2 (germline): GTSNPN, SVGIG (reference sequence). The CDR3 DNA reads TGTGCCTGGAGCCGACAGCGAAGCTCCTATAATTCCCCCCTCCACTTT. Protein sequence: CAWSRQRSSYNSPLHF.

This clone was observed a few times. J is TRBJ2-5 and V is TRBV18; 10 bases match TRBD2. CDR1 KGHSH and CDR2 LQKENI come from the germline V gene. After removal of 3 bases from V and 5 bases from J, the junction contained 3 bases not matched to a gene. The length of the CDR3 is 14 residues. Here the CDR3 reads CASSPGLALETQYF. CDR3 nucleotides: TGTGCCAGCTCACCGGGACTAGCGCTGGAGACCCAGTACTTC.

The rearrangement joins TRBV27 to TRBJ2-3, with 7 bases aligning to TRBD2. There are 14 residues in the CDR3. Germline assignment: CDR1 MNHEY and CDR2 SMNVEV (reference sequence). J was trimmed by 0 bases and V by 5 bases; bases with no gene match: 2. CDR3 sequence: CASSLAASTDTQYF. The CDR3, as DNA: TGTGCCAGCAGTCTAGCGGCTAGCACAGATACGCAGTATTTT.

This clone was seen a handful of times. The chain carries TRBV7-2 and TRBJ1-4, with D perhaps TRBD1 (5 bases). Germline loops: CDR1 SGHTA, CDR2 FQGNSA. The CDR3 is 11 residues long. V shed 6 bases and J shed 8 bases, with 7 bases lying between them. CDR3 DNA sequence: TGTGCCAGCAGGGGGGGGGAAAAACTGTTTTTT. Translating gives CASRGGEKLFF.

The chain carries TRBV5-1 and TRBJ2-7; tentative D call: TRBD2 (6 bases). The CDR3 length is 14 residues. V shed 2 bases and J shed 6 bases, with 15 bases lying between them. From germline, CDR1 is SGHRS and CDR2 YFSETQ. The CDR3 coding sequence is TGCGCCAGCAGCTTAGACGGGGGTCACTTCGAGCAGTACTTC. Amino acid sequence: CASSLDGGHFEQYF. Filled out from reference TRBV5-1 and TRBJ2-7, the complete variable domain reads KAGVTQTPRYLIKTRGQQVTLSCSPISGHRSVSWYQQTPGQGLQFLFEYFSETQRNKGNFPGRFSGRQFSNSRSEMNVSTLELGDSALYLCASSLDGGHFEQYFGPGTRLTVT.

The chain couples TRBV4-2 to TRBJ1-1, with TRBD1 matching over 10 bases. Germline V gene lookup returns CDR1 LGHNA and CDR2 YNFKEQ. The CDR3 runs 14 residues. Germline trimming cut 3 bases from V and 5 bases from J; bases unmatched to any gene: 3. The CDR3, as DNA: TGTGCCAGCAGCCAGGACAGGGGGTCTACTGAAGCTTTCTTT. This encodes CASSQDRGSTEAFF.

The CDR3 spells CASSLGGREAFF. The CDR3 nucleotides are TGTGCCAGCAGTTTAGGGGGCCGTGAAGCTTTCTTT. The rearrangement joins TRBV28 to TRBJ1-1, with D possibly being TRBD1 (6 bases). CDR1 and CDR2 from the germline V gene are MDHEN and SYDVKM. Trimming shortened V by 2 bases and J by 7 bases, and 8 bases separated the two germline ends. The CDR3 extends over 12 amino acids.

This clone was seen only a few times. CDR3 sequence: CASSPGGSASVSTGELFF. The CDR3 DNA reads TGCGCCAGCAGCCCTGGTGGATCTGCAAGCGTAAGCACCGGGGAGCTGTTTTTT. V gene TRBV5-1 combines with J gene TRBJ2-2, with unresolved D. CDR3 length equals 18 residues. V was cut by 4 bases and J by 4 bases, with 23 bases left in between. Germline CDR1 SGHRS, CDR2 YFSETQ.

The chain couples TRBV4-1 to TRBJ1-2, with 8 bases identical to TRBD1. Trimming removed 4 bases from V and 4 bases from J; junction bases left unmatched: 5. The CDR3 has 14 amino acids. Germline assignment: CDR1 MGHRA and CDR2 YSYEKL. In DNA form, the CDR3 reads TGCGCCAGCAGCCTAACAGGGGGTGTCTATGGCTACACCTTC. It translates to CASSLTGGVYGYTF.